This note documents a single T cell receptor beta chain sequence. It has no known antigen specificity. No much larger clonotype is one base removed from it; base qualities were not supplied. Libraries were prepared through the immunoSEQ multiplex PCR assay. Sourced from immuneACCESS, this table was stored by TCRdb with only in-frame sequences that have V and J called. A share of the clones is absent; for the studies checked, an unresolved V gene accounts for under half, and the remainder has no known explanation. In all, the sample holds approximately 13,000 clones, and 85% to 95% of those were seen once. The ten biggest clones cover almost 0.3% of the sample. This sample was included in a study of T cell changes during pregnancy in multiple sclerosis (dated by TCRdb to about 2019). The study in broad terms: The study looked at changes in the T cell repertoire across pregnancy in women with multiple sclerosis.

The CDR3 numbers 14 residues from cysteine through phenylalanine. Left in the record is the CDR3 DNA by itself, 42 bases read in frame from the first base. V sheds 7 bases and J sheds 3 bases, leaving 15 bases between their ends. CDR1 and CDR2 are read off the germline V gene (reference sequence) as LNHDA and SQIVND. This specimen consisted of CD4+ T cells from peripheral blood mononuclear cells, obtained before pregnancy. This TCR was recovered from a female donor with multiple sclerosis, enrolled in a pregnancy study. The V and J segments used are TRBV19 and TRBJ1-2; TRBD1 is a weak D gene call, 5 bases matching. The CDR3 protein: CASIPTDPYYGYTF. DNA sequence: TGTGCCAGTATCCCGACAGATCCCTACTATGGCTACACCTTC.